Below, 19 T cell receptor beta chains from the same sample are listed, as sequenced in a study of OX40 agonist ivuxolimab in advanced cancers. Sequencing was performed with immunoSEQ multiplex PCR; in TCRdb, only in-frame clones are kept and a portion is missing. The data hold 55,000 to 75,000 clones, with just over 90% observed a single time. Material: CD4+ or CD8+ T cells sorted from blood, obtained in a trial of the OX40 agonist ivuxolimab. The receptors were sampled from an adult with an advanced solid tumor such as melanoma, head and neck, liver or kidney cancer.

The gene calls are TRBV18 and TRBJ1-3; D not certain. Germline lookup yields CDR1 KGHSH and CDR2 LQKENI. CDR3 size: 14 residues. V was pared by 3 bases and J by 2 bases, with 8 bases between. CDR3 residues: CASSPGFPGNTIYF. CDR3 DNA sequence: TGTGCCAGCTCACCTGGATTTCCTGGAAACACCATATATTTT.

This clone was detected only once. The chain combines TRBV7-3 with TRBJ2-1; 10 bases map to TRBD2. CDR1 and CDR2 (germline): SGHTA, FQGTGA. V was clipped by 5 bases and J by 4 bases; unmatched bases: 5. This CDR3 is built from 15 residues. The CDR3 loop is CASSPLAGVYNEQFF. DNA for the CDR3: TGTGCCAGCAGCCCCCTAGCGGGGGTTTACAATGAGCAGTTCTTC.

The V call is TRBV7-9, the J call TRBJ2-7; D perhaps matches TRBD1 (6 bases). Germline V gene sequence: CDR1 SEHNR, CDR2 FQNEAQ (reference sequence). V gave up 1 base and J gave up 3 bases, with 19 bases separating them. The CDR3 extends over 17 amino acids. The CDR3 region has the DNA TGTGCCAGCAGCTTAGTAACAGGGTTCCCATGGGACTACGAGCAGTACTTC. Residues: CASSLVTGFPWDYEQYF.

The rearrangement links TRBV19 to TRBJ2-2; 10 nucleotides agree with TRBD2. Germline CDR1 reads LNHDA; CDR2 reads SQIVND (reference sequence). The trim removed 1 base at V and 6 bases at J, leaving 11 bases unmatched. This CDR3 is 18 amino acids long. The CDR3 DNA sequence: TGTGCCAGTAGTATAGTTAGTTGGAGCGGGAGGGGGCCCGGGGAGCTGTTTTTT. It specifies CASSIVSWSGRGPGELFF.

The chain recombines TRBV7-2 with TRBJ2-3; D is ambiguous. Trimming pared 3 bases from V and 2 bases from J, leaving 3 bases between. Germline assignment: CDR1 SGHTA and CDR2 FQGNSA. The CDR3 covers 12 residues. The CDR3 protein is CASSFYTDTQYF. The CDR3 DNA reads TGTGCCAGCAGCTTCTACACAGATACGCAGTATTTT.

The chain recombines TRBV19 with TRBJ2-3; TRBD2 is a possible D gene (6 bases). V lost 8 bases, J lost 4 bases, and 13 bases lay in between. This CDR3 contains 13 residues. CDR1 and CDR2 (germline): LNHDA, SQIVND (reference sequence). CDR3 amino acids: CASEASGADTQYF. CDR3 bases: TGTGCCAGTGAAGCCTCGGGGGCAGATACGCAGTATTTT.

About this clone itself: A junction boundary mismatches the germline segment, possibly from a read error. The chain recombines TRBV5-1 with TRBJ1-2; D call uncertain. The CDR3 has 15 residues. The V gene's germline CDR1 is SGHRS and CDR2 YFSETQ. CDR3 coding DNA: TGCACCAGCAGCTTGGCCCCCGGTTTGGAGTATGGCTACACCTTC. Residues: CTSSLAPGLEYGYTF.

The genes are TRBV19 and TRBJ2-1; perhaps TRBD2 as D (6 bases). This CDR3 contains 15 residues. V lost 5 bases, J lost 8 bases, and 19 bases lay in between. The germline V gene has CDR1 LNHDA and CDR2 SQIVND (reference sequence). The CDR3 loop is CASSDSGRRRDEQFF. CDR3 DNA: TGTGCCAGTAGTGACTCCGGGAGACGAAGGGATGAGCAGTTCTTC.

V and J are TRBV10-3 and TRBJ2-1, with unresolved D. Germline CDR1 and CDR2: ENHRY and SYGVKD. CDR3 length: 13 amino acids. Trimming stripped 0 bases from V and 15 bases from J, with 15 bases between. CDR3 region: CAISESNVDYMFF. The CDR3, as DNA: TGTGCCATCAGTGAGTCGAATGTGGATTATATGTTCTTC.

Written as DNA, the CDR3 is TGTGCCAGCGCATCAGGGATTTCAGAGACCCAGTACTTC. Its translation is CASASGISETQYF. The V and J genes are TRBV6-1 and TRBJ2-5; possibly TRBD1 for D (5 bases). This CDR3 spans 13 amino acids. From germline, CDR1 is MNHNS and CDR2 SASEGT. V lost 8 bases to trimming and J lost 4 bases, with 14 bases between them.

V is TRBV4-2 and J is TRBJ2-3; TRBD2 matches at 11 bases. The V gene end was trimmed by 0 bases and the J gene end by 0 bases; junction bases not matched to a gene: 17. The germline CDR1 and CDR2 sequences are LGHNA and YNFKEQ. The CDR3 totals 22 residues. CDR3 sequence reads: CASSQDPLSSGGHYTSTDTQYF. The CDR3 DNA sequence: TGTGCCAGCAGCCAAGATCCCCTCTCTAGCGGGGGGCACTACACTAGCACAGATACGCAGTATTTT.

The chain has TRBV11-3 and TRBJ2-7; 9 nucleotides align to TRBD1. CDR1 is SGHNT and CDR2 is YENEEA in the germline V gene. V dropped 5 bases and J dropped 2; count of bases not matched to a gene: 10. CDR3 length: 16 amino acids. CDR3 DNA: TGTGCCAGCAGCCCGGGGGACAGGGCTCCTCCCTACGAGCAGTACTTC. This encodes CASSPGDRAPPYEQYF.

The chain couples TRBV5-4 to TRBJ2-1, with D tentatively TRBD1 or TRBD2 (5 bases each). This CDR3 contains 15 residues. Germline CDR1 SGHNT, CDR2 YYREEE (reference sequence). Trimming stripped 3 bases from V and 2 bases from J, with 12 bases between. The CDR3 is CASSSGPGPYNEQFF. The CDR3 DNA follows: TGTGCCAGCAGCTCCGGACCGGGGCCCTACAATGAGCAGTTCTTC.

The chain couples TRBV7-8 to TRBJ1-2; TRBD1 might be the D (5 bases). V lost 4 bases and J lost 10, with 16 bases in between. There are 13 residues in the CDR3. Germline loops: CDR1 SGHVS, CDR2 FQNEAQ. DNA of the CDR3: TGTGCCAGCAGCTGGGGGTCGGGGAGGGACTACACCTTC. This encodes CASSWGSGRDYTF.

The chain joins TRBV5-1 to TRBJ2-2; D perhaps matches TRBD2 (5 bases). V was shortened by 0 bases and J by 7 bases, with 16 bases between the two germline ends. The germline gives CDR1 SGHRS, CDR2 YFSETQ. The CDR3 has 16 residues. The CDR3 nucleotides are TGCGCCAGCAGCTTGGCTGCGGCTAGCCGGGTCGGGGAGCTGTTTTTT. Its protein product is CASSLAAASRVGELFF.

The chain has TRBV15 and TRBJ2-2; 12 bases match TRBD2. Per germline, CDR1 LNHNV and CDR2 YYDKDF (reference sequence). CDR3 length: 14 residues. Unmatched junction bases numbered 3, after V lost 4 bases and J lost 9 bases. For the CDR3, the DNA is TGTGCCACCAGCACAAGGACTAGCGGGAGGGAGCTGTTTTTT. It encodes CATSTRTSGRELFF.

This rearrangement joins TRBV10-2 to TRBJ1-2; 7 positions agree with TRBD1. The J segment lost 2 bases and the V segment lost 5 bases, leaving 2 bases of the junction unmatched. The CDR3 consists of 13 residues. Germline V gene data show CDR1 as WSHSY and CDR2 as SAAADI. DNA of the CDR3: TGCGCCAGCAGTTTACAGGGGAACTATGGCTACACCTTC. Translation gives CASSLQGNYGYTF.

The chain uses TRBV18 and TRBJ1-1; D remains unclear. Germline V gene lookup returns CDR1 KGHSH and CDR2 LQKENI. V was cut by 3 bases and J by 0 bases, with 14 bases left in between. This CDR3 has 16 amino acids. Here the CDR3 DNA reads TGTGCCAGCTCACCCACCCTCAGCGTCATGAACACTGAAGCTTTCTTT. Translated: CASSPTLSVMNTEAFF.

The genes are TRBV6-1 and TRBJ1-1, with unresolved D. From germline, CDR1 is MNHNS and CDR2 SASEGT. Trimming cost V 8 bases and J 4 bases, with 11 bases left between them. This CDR3 comprises 12 residues. The CDR3 bases are TGTGCCAGCGGATATGTGGGCACTGAAGCTTTCTTT. Its protein is CASGYVGTEAFF.